The 15 T cell receptor beta chains below were found in one sample sequenced in a study of blood T cell repertoires in COVID-19. Sequenced by immunoSEQ multiplex PCR; TCRdb stores in-frame clones only, minus some. Of roughly 99,000 clones detected, about 87% appear once; the ten largest clones hold 5.5% to 8%. Sequenced sample: peripheral blood. The receptors here all came from a man aged 50-59 years with active or convalescent COVID-19.

The chain recombines TRBV28 with TRBJ2-2; D perhaps matches TRBD2 (6 bases). CDR1 is MDHEN, CDR2 SYDVKM, per germline. V lost 4 bases to trimming and J lost 3 bases, with 15 bases between them. The CDR3 runs 16 residues. The CDR3 sequence: CASSSRTTGYTGELFF. CDR3 DNA sequence: TGTGCCAGCAGTTCACGGACTACCGGTTACACCGGGGAGCTGTTTTTT.

This clone was picked up one time. The rearrangement uses TRBV9 and TRBJ1-3; D gene ambiguous. Germline V gene lookup returns CDR1 SGDLS and CDR2 YYNGEE. This CDR3 region has 14 residues. Trimming cost V 2 bases and J 0 bases, with 6 bases left between them. The CDR3 nucleotides read TGTGCCAGCAGCGTCTCCAGCTCTGGAAACACCATATATTTT. It codes for CASSVSSSGNTIYF. Full variable domain (outside the CDR3, taken from reference TRBV9 and TRBJ1-3): DSGVTQTPKHLITATGQRVTLRCSPRSGDLSVYWYQQSLDQGLQFLIQYYNGEERAKGNILERFSAQQFPDLHSELNLSSLELGDSALYFCASSVSSSGNTIYFGEGSWLTVV.

The rearrangement joins TRBV2 to TRBJ2-7, with TRBD2 identical over 11 bases. The CDR3 has 13 residues. Germline V CDR1 and CDR2: SNHLY, FYNNEI. J was trimmed by 5 bases and V by 10 bases; bases with no gene match: 7. CDR3 protein: CATCLAGGDEQYF. CDR3 nucleotides: TGTGCCACCTGCCTAGCGGGGGGTGACGAGCAGTACTTC.

The rearrangement uses TRBV28 and TRBJ1-4; D is ambiguous. This CDR3 is 11 amino acids long. In germline, CDR1 is MDHEN, CDR2 SYDVKM. The V gene lost 5 bases and the J gene lost 12 bases, with 10 bases spanning the gap. The CDR3 DNA sequence: TGTGCCAGCAGTACCAGTGCGGAACTGTTTTTT. Its translation: CASSTSAELFF.

V is TRBV6-4 and J is TRBJ2-6, with 9 bases fitting TRBD1. This CDR3 region has 16 residues. Per germline, CDR1 MRHNA and CDR2 SNTAGT. After removal of 4 bases from V and 0 bases from J, the junction contained 1 base not matched to a gene. The CDR3 DNA follows: TGTGCCAGCAGTGGGACAGGGGCCTCTGGGGCCAACGTCCTGACTTTC. As protein: CASSGTGASGANVLTF.

The J gene is TRBJ2-1, the V gene TRBV11-2; D unclear. The CDR3 is 14 amino acids. Trimming stripped 2 bases from V and 6 bases from J, with 11 bases between. Germline CDR1 and CDR2: SGHAT and FQNNGV. CDR3 loop: CASSLNTPGNEQFF. The CDR3 nucleotides are TGTGCCAGCAGCTTAAACACCCCTGGCAATGAGCAGTTCTTC.

The rearrangement uses TRBV11-3 and TRBJ1-1; D might be TRBD1 (6 bases). The CDR3 is made up of 13 amino acids. The V end was cut by 0 bases, the J end by 6 bases, with 8 bases between. Per the germline V gene, CDR1 is SGHNT and CDR2 is YENEEA. Written as DNA, the CDR3 is TGTGCCAGCAGCTTAGAAGGGGGTTCTGAAGCTTTCTTT. Protein product: CASSLEGGSEAFF.

The V gene is TRBV7-9, the J gene TRBJ1-2, with unresolved D. Per the germline V gene, CDR1 is SEHNR and CDR2 is FQNEAQ (reference sequence). This CDR3 is built from 12 residues. Trimming left V 1 base short and J 8 bases short, with 8 bases between. The CDR3 bases are TGTGCCAGCAGCTTAGGAGGTCTCGGCTACACCTTC. Translated: CASSLGGLGYTF.

The chain combines TRBV28 with TRBJ2-2; the match to TRBD1 covers 9 bases. CDR3 length: 15 residues. Trimming cost V 6 bases and J 2 bases; bases outside gene matches: 4. The germline V gene has CDR1 MDHEN and CDR2 SYDVKM. As DNA, the CDR3 is TGTGCCAGCAGGTCGACAGGGGGAAACACCGGGGAGCTGTTTTTT. Its protein is CASRSTGGNTGELFF.

In its sample, this clone was seen once. The chain carries TRBV6-6 and TRBJ2-7; D unresolved. The CDR3 consists of 16 residues. V was cut by 0 bases and J by 1 base, with 13 bases left in between. Looked up from germline, CDR1 is MNHNY and CDR2 is SVGAGI (reference sequence). This CDR3 is CASSYSPGGRSYEQYF. In DNA, the CDR3 is TGTGCCAGCAGTTACTCGCCGGGTGGAAGATCCTACGAGCAGTACTTC.

The rearrangement joins TRBV5-1 to TRBJ2-7, with 7 bases fitting TRBD1. CDR1 is SGHRS and CDR2 is YFSETQ in the germline V gene. The CDR3 is made up of 14 amino acids. The junction had 6 bases not matched to a gene; V was cut back by 3 bases and J by 3 bases. DNA of the CDR3: TGCGCCAGCAGCTACTCGGGACAGAGCTACGAGCAGTACTTC. Amino acids: CASSYSGQSYEQYF.

This clone has only a few counts. The J gene is TRBJ2-2, the V gene TRBV7-9; 9 bases match TRBD1. J was trimmed by 6 bases and V by 4 bases; bases with no gene match: 3. This CDR3 has 14 amino acids. Looked up from germline, CDR1 is SEHNR and CDR2 is FQNEAQ (reference sequence). CDR3 sequence: CASSSQGAPGELFF. The CDR3 DNA follows: TGTGCCAGCAGCTCACAGGGGGCCCCCGGGGAGCTGTTTTTT.

In nucleotides, the CDR3 is TGTGCCAGCAGCTTTGGACTAGCGGGAGGGCCCCAAGATACGCAGTATTTT. It translates to CASSFGLAGGPQDTQYF. The rearrangement links TRBV7-6 to TRBJ2-3, with TRBD2 matching over 15 bases. This CDR3 has 17 amino acids. In germline, CDR1 is SGHVS, CDR2 FNYEAQ. V was pared by 3 bases and J by 5 bases, with 6 bases of the junction left unmatched.

This clone was recorded once. The DNA for the CDR3 is TGTGCCAGCAGTTTTGTGGAAGGGGAGCCCCAGCATTTT. Amino acid sequence: CASSFVEGEPQHF. The chain couples TRBV12-3 or TRBV12-4 to TRBJ1-5; possibly TRBD1 for D (5 bases). V lost 3 bases and J 8 bases, leaving 11 bases between the germline ends. The CDR3 is 13 residues long.

This chain connects TRBV5-1 to TRBJ2-1; TRBD2 aligns across 9 bases. This CDR3 spans 19 amino acids. The ends lost 2 bases at V and 3 bases at J; junction bases unmatched: 15. Germline V lookup: CDR1 SGHRS, CDR2 YFSETQ. The CDR3 region has the DNA TGCGCCAGCAGCTTCCCAAACCGGGGCGGGAGGGCCGTCTACAATGAGCAGTTCTTC. Protein product: CASSFPNRGGRAVYNEQFF.